A single sample is the source of the 25 T cell receptor beta chains below, sequenced in a study of T cell repertoires in MIS-A myocarditis. Measured with immunoSEQ multiplex PCR; TCRdb has only the in-frame clones, and not every one. The sample has roughly 12,000 clones, about 80% seen once. The sample comprised right ventricle heart tissue obtained at autopsy. All receptors derive from a young man with fulminant myocarditis from multisystem inflammatory syndrome in adults (MIS-A) after COVID-19.

CDR3 amino acids: CASSPGSSNQPQHF. The CDR3 bases are TGTGCCAGCAGCCCGGGGTCTAGCAATCAGCCCCAGCATTTT. The chain combines TRBV27 with TRBJ1-5, with D unclear. The CDR3 length is 14 residues. V was cut by 6 bases and J by 0 bases, with 9 bases left in between. Germline V lookup: CDR1 MNHEY, CDR2 SMNVEV (reference sequence).

V gene TRBV15 combines with J gene TRBJ1-1, with D possibly matching TRBD1 (5 bases). This CDR3 has 16 amino acids. The V end lost 3 bases, the J end lost 4 bases, and 18 bases lay between the germline ends. The germline gives CDR1 LNHNV, CDR2 YYDKDF (reference sequence). This CDR3 reads CATSRAPGKGSTEAFF. DNA of the CDR3: TGTGCCACCAGCAGGGCCCCCGGAAAGGGGAGCACTGAAGCTTTCTTT. The full variable domain, its missing parts supplied by reference TRBV15 and TRBJ1-1, is DAMVIQNPRYQVTQFGKPVTLSCSQTLNHNVMYWYQQKSSQAPKLLFHYYDKDFNNEADTPDNFQSRRPNTSFCFLDIRSPGLGDTAMYLCATSRAPGKGSTEAFFGQGTRLTVV.

The rearrangement uses TRBV21-1 and TRBJ1-1. TRBV21-1 is given as a pseudogene. The CDR3 spans 17 residues. CDR3: CASSNEGWEVLNTEAFF. In nucleotides, the CDR3 is TGTGCCAGCAGCAATGAGGGGTGGGAGGTTTTGAACACTGAAGCTTTCTTT.

The chain couples TRBV2 to TRBJ1-5; a weak D match, TRBD1 (5 bases). CDR1 is SNHLY, CDR2 FYNNEI, per germline. The CDR3 loop spans 16 amino acids. Deletions cut 2 bases from V and 0 bases from J, with 11 bases between. Here the CDR3 reads CASSERGSYSNQPQHF. CDR3 sequence (DNA): TGTGCCAGCAGTGAAAGGGGCAGTTATAGCAATCAGCCCCAGCATTTT.

This chain uses TRBV4-3 with TRBJ1-6; the D gene is possibly TRBD1 (5 bases). The CDR3 length is 15 residues. CDR1 and CDR2 from the germline V gene are LGHNA and YSLEER. Trimming removed 3 bases at V and 9 bases at J, with 15 bases between. The CDR3 spells CASSQGRGGGSPLHF. The CDR3 coding sequence is TGCGCCAGCAGCCAGGGCCGGGGGGGTGGTTCACCCCTCCACTTT.

The chain links TRBV5-1 to TRBJ2-7, with 7 bases aligning to TRBD2. Germline V gives CDR1 SGHRS, CDR2 YFSETQ. The CDR3 has 16 residues. Trimming at V came to 0 bases and at J to 2 bases, leaving 8 bases not matched to a gene. The CDR3 region is CASSLVGGGDPYEQYF. CDR3 DNA sequence: TGCGCCAGCAGCTTGGTCGGGGGAGGGGACCCCTACGAGCAGTACTTC.

With regard to this clone: One end of the junction is discordant with germline, which a read error may explain. This chain connects TRBV6-5 to TRBJ2-3; no clear D. The germline gives CDR1 MNHEY, CDR2 SVGAGI. The CDR3 spans 11 residues. This CDR3 reads CASGPGPVWNF. The CDR3 region has the DNA TGTGCCAGCGGCCCGGGCCCTGTCTGGAATTTT.

V gene TRBV7-2 combines with J gene TRBJ1-1; D gene unclear. The CDR3 totals 15 residues. The germline gives CDR1 SGHTA, CDR2 FQGNSA. V shed 4 bases and J shed 0 bases, with 12 bases lying between them. For the CDR3, the DNA is TGTGCCAGCAGCTGGTGGACGGTGATGAACACTGAAGCTTTCTTT. It is translated as CASSWWTVMNTEAFF.

The chain links TRBV11-2 to TRBJ1-4, with 7 positions matching TRBD1. Unmatched junction bases numbered 7, after V lost 6 bases and J lost 0 bases. The CDR3 runs to 16 residues. Looked up from germline, CDR1 is SGHAT and CDR2 is FQNNGV. CDR3 amino acids: CASSPGQYATNEKLFF. The DNA for the CDR3 is TGTGCCAGCAGTCCGGGACAGTATGCAACTAATGAAAAACTGTTTTTT.

J is TRBJ1-3 and V is TRBV7-9, with D unresolved. Trimming took 5 bases from V and 4 from J, leaving 12 bases between them. Per the germline V gene, CDR1 is SEHNR and CDR2 is FQNEAQ (reference sequence). The CDR3 runs 14 residues. The CDR3: CASSPQVTGNTIYF. The CDR3 DNA sequence: TGTGCCAGCAGCCCGCAGGTGACAGGAAACACCATATATTTT.

This clone was recorded only once. The V and J genes are TRBV27 and TRBJ1-5, with no clear D. Germline CDR1 reads MNHEY; CDR2 reads SMNVEV (reference sequence). The CDR3 runs 13 residues. V lost 8 bases and J lost 0, with 8 bases in between. CDR3 in amino acids: CASGLYSNQPQHF. CDR3 nucleotide sequence: TGTGCCAGCGGCCTTTATAGCAATCAGCCCCAGCATTTT.

This clone was counted a single time. The J gene is TRBJ1-2, the V gene TRBV2; 7 bases fit TRBD1. The V gene end was trimmed by 5 bases and the J gene end by 2 bases; junction bases not matched to a gene: 8. This CDR3 region has 15 residues. Germline CDR1 is SNHLY and CDR2 is FYNNEI. CDR3 in amino acids: CASSWDYRGNYGYTF. The CDR3 region has the DNA TGTGCCAGCAGTTGGGATTACAGGGGCAACTATGGCTACACCTTC. The full variable domain, with the rest looked up from reference TRBV2 and TRBJ1-2, is EPEVTQTPSHQVTQMGQEVILRCVPISNHLYFYWYRQILGQKVEFLVSFYNNEISEKSEIFDDQFSVERPDGSNFTLKIRSTKLEDSAMYFCASSWDYRGNYGYTFGSGTRLTVV.

The chain has TRBV28 and TRBJ1-2; possibly TRBD1 for D (5 bases). The germline CDR1 and CDR2 sequences are MDHEN and SYDVKM. This CDR3 region has 15 residues. Trimming cost V 3 bases and J 4 bases, with 15 bases left between them. CDR3 coding DNA: TGTGCCAGCAGTTTCCGGGGGGGTTCCCCCTATGGCTACACCTTC. It codes for CASSFRGGSPYGYTF.

V usage is TRBV28 and J usage is TRBJ1-3; TRBD1 might be the D (5 bases). The CDR3 is made up of 14 amino acids. V lost 8 bases and J lost 2, with 13 bases in between. CDR1 and CDR2 (germline): MDHEN, SYDVKM. The CDR3 sequence: CASQTGLTGNTIYF. The DNA of the CDR3 is TGTGCCAGCCAAACAGGACTTACTGGAAACACCATATATTTT.

The chain couples TRBV7-9 to TRBJ1-1; D is unresolved. The CDR3 is made up of 15 amino acids. The V end was cut by 0 bases, the J end by 3 bases, with 11 bases between. The germline V gene has CDR1 SEHNR and CDR2 FQNEAQ (reference sequence). CDR3 in DNA: TGTGCCAGCAGCTTAGCTGCCCAGGTCGACACTGAAGCTTTCTTT. Its protein product is CASSLAAQVDTEAFF.

This sequence joins TRBV29-1 and TRBJ2-1, with 8 bases matching TRBD2. The ends lost 7 bases at V and 3 bases at J; junction bases unmatched: 11. Looked up from germline, CDR1 is SQVTM and CDR2 is ANQGSEA. This CDR3 has 15 amino acids. The DNA of the CDR3 is TGCAGCGCCCAAGCCGGGGGGGTCGTCTACAATGAGCAGTTCTTC. Amino acid sequence: CSAQAGGVVYNEQFF.

This clone was observed once. The rearrangement joins TRBV5-6 to TRBJ2-7, with a weak D call TRBD2 (6 bases). With 1 base removed from V and 5 bases from J, the gap between germline ends came to 22 bases. This CDR3 contains 17 residues. Germline CDR1 reads SGHDT; CDR2 reads YYEEEE. CDR3 coding DNA: TGTGCCAGCAGCTTGAGGGTCCTCTCGGAGGGCCCTGACGAGCAGTACTTC. This gives the protein CASSLRVLSEGPDEQYF.

The chain combines TRBV6-5 with TRBJ1-6; 9 bases agree with TRBD1. Germline CDR1 reads MNHEY; CDR2 reads SVGAGI. The CDR3 runs to 15 residues. V was pared by 2 bases and J by 5 bases, with 1 base of the junction left unmatched. CDR3 nucleotide sequence: TGTGCCAGCAGTTACAGGGACAGGGATAATTCACCCCTCCACTTT. This translates into CASSYRDRDNSPLHF.

For the CDR3, the DNA is TGTGCCACCAGCAGAGTACAGGGATATGGCTACACCTTC. This gives the protein CATSRVQGYGYTF. This sequence joins TRBV15 and TRBJ1-2; D might be TRBD1 (6 bases). Trimming left V 1 base short and J 5 bases short, with 8 bases between. The CDR3 sequence is 13 residues long. Germline-derived CDR1 and CDR2 are LNHNV and YYDKDF (reference sequence).

The genes are TRBV30 and TRBJ1-2, with 10 bases identical to TRBD1. The CDR3 extends over 17 amino acids. J was trimmed by 2 bases and V by 2 bases; bases with no gene match: 11. CDR1 and CDR2 from the germline V gene are GTSNPN and SVGIG (reference sequence). CDR3 nucleotides: TGTGCCTGGAGTTCCCCTAAAGGACAGGGGGTCAACTATGGCTACACCTTC. This translates into CAWSSPKGQGVNYGYTF.

The chain recombines TRBV5-1 with TRBJ2-4; D unresolved. The ends were cut back, 1 base at V and 2 bases at J, with 7 bases in the middle. Germline CDR1 reads SGHRS; CDR2 reads YFSETQ. The CDR3 sequence is 14 residues long. The CDR3 region has the DNA TGCGCCAGCAGCTTGCCAGATTCCAAAAACATTCAGTACTTC. Amino acids: CASSLPDSKNIQYF.

This clone was seen only once. The chain combines TRBV28 with TRBJ1-3; D perhaps matches TRBD1 (5 bases). V lost 5 bases to trimming and J lost 0 bases, with 17 bases between them. This CDR3 comprises 17 residues. CDR1 is MDHEN, CDR2 SYDVKM, per germline. This chain's CDR3 is CASSPGGGVTSGNTIYF. Here the CDR3 DNA reads TGTGCCAGCAGTCCCGGGGGAGGGGTTACCTCTGGAAACACCATATATTTT.

To note about this clone: One end of the junction does not line up with germline, which may come from a read error. The chain couples TRBV27 to TRBJ2-1; 7 nucleotides align to TRBD2. Germline V gene data show CDR1 as MNHEY and CDR2 as SMNVEV (reference sequence). This CDR3 comprises 12 residues. The CDR3 spells CASSLSSGERFF. Here the CDR3 DNA reads TGTGCCAGCAGTTTATCGAGCGGGGAGCGGTTCTTC.

The V and J genes are TRBV28 and TRBJ2-7, with 7 bases identical to TRBD1. Germline assignment: CDR1 MDHEN and CDR2 SYDVKM. With 10 bases clipped from V and 7 bases from J, the junction kept 10 bases outside the gene matches. This CDR3 spans 12 amino acids. This chain's CDR3 is CATRQGWGEQYF. The CDR3 bases are TGTGCCACCAGACAGGGTTGGGGTGAGCAGTACTTC. Full variable domain (missing parts from reference TRBV28 and TRBJ2-7): DVKVTQSSRYLVKRTGEKVFLECVQDMDHENMFWYRQDPGLGLRLIYFSYDVKMKEKGDIPEGYSVSREKKERFSLILESASTNQTSMYLCATRQGWGEQYFGPGTRLTVT.

The chain employs TRBV6-5 and TRBJ2-2; D unresolved. Germline V CDR1 and CDR2: MNHEY, SVGAGI. Trimming took off 5 bases at V and 6 bases at J, with 16 bases between the two ends. The CDR3 is made up of 15 amino acids. CDR3 DNA sequence: TGTGCCAGCAGTCGGACGCCCGTTTTGTCCGGGGAGCTGTTTTTT. Its protein is CASSRTPVLSGELFF.